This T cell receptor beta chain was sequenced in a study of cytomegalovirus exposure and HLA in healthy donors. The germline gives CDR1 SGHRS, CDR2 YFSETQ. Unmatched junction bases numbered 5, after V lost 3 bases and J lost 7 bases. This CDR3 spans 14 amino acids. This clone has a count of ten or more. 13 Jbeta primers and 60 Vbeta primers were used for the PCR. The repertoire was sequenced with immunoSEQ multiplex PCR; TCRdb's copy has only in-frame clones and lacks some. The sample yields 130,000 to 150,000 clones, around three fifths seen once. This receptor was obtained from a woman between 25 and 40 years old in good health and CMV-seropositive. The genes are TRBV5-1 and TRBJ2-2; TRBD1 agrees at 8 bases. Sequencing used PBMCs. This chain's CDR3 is CASSSGTGVGELFF. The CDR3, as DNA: TGCGCCAGCAGCTCAGGGACAGGCGTCGGGGAGCTGTTTTTT.